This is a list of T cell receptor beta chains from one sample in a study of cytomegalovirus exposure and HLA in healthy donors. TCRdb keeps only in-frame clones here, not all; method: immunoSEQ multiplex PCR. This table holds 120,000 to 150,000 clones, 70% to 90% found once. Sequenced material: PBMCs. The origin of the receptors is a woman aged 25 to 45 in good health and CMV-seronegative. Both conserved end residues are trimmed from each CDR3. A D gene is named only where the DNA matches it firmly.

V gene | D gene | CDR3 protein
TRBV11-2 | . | ASTPDRAGNTIY
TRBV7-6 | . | ASSPRGQWTEAF
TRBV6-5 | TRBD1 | ASRLDRGDTEAF
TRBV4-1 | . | ASSHGGYGELF
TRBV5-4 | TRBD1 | ASSLPGTGKRGYT
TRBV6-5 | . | ASSYSVVSGNTIY
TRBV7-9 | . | ASSSNDREAF
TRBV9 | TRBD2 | ASSGTSRALDTQY
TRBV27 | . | ASSSWSSPYEQY
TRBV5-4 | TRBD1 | ASSRAGTGVGGELF
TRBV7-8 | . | ASSLDWEVYTGELF
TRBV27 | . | ASSFVQGGEKLF
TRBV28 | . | ASRGLGEGMNTEAF
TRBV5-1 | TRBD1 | ASLPHPGVPGQADGYT
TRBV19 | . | ASSPTGTGNQPQH
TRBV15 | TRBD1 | ATSRLSPGGNIQY
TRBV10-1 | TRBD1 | ASSQGAGPEERYEQY
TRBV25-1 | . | ASSEFGLDEQY
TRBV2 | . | ASNRDGFTDTQY
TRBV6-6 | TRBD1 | ASRVQGDTGELF
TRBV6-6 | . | ASSHLAGGNTIY
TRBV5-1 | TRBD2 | ASSLLAGGDNEQF
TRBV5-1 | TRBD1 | ASSREGQSYGYT
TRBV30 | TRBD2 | AWRPLRGGQDEQF
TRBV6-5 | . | ASSEQGQPQH
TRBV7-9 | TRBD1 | ASSPTGAYEQY
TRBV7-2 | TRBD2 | ASSPAGGDYEQY
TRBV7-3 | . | ASSSQGTGELF
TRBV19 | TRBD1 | ASSGTGGLTEAF
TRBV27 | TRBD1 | ASSPKDRDFLQPQH
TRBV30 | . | AWSRGAMVTNEKLF
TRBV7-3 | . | ASSLQGRTGELF
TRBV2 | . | ASSEREQGLGELF
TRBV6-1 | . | ASSATPGGFNEKLF
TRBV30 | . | AWSGGFSGNTIY
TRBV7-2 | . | ASSLQQPSTDTQY
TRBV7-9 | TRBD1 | ASSLDMGTGKMVYGYT
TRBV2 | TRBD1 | ASSGGGQGYGYT
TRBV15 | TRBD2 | ATGTRTSGGVLTQY
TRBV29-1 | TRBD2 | SGMGLAAYGTDTQY